The entry that follows covers one TCR beta chain sequence. V was cut by 3 bases and J by 7 bases, with 15 bases left in between. Germline values: CDR1 SGHTA, CDR2 FQGNSA. The CDR3 runs 15 residues. Some clones are missing from TCRdb's copy, which holds only in-frame ones; the method was immunoSEQ multiplex PCR. The sample consists of tens of thousands of clones, more than 70% of them appearing once. The data originate from a study of blood T cell repertoires in COVID-19. About the study: The United States, Italy and Spain were the sources of the acute and convalescent COVID-19 samples.

Source material: peripheral blood. The V and J genes are TRBV7-2 and TRBJ1-4; perhaps TRBD1 as D (6 bases). The clonotype comes from a man between 65 and 85 years old with active COVID-19. CDR3 bases: TGTGCCAGCAGCTTTACAGGGTGGACTGGTGAAAAACTGTTTTTT. Its translation is CASSFTGWTGEKLFF.